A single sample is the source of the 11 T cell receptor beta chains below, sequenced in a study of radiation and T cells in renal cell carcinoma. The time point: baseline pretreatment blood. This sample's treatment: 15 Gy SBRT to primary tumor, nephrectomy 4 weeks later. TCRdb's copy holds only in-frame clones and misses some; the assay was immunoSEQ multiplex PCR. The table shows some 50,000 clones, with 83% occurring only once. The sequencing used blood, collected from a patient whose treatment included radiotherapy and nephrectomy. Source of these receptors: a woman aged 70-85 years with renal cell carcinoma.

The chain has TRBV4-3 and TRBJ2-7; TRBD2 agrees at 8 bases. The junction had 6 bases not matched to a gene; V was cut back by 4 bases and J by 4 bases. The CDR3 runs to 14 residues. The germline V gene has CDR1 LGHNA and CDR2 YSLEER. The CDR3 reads CASSRREGHYEQYF. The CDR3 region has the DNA TGCGCCAGCAGCCGTCGGGAGGGCCATTACGAGCAGTACTTC.

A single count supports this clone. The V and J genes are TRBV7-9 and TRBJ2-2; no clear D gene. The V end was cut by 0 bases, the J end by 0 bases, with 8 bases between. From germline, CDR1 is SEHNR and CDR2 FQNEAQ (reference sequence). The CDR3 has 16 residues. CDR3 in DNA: TGTGCCAGCAGCTTAGCGGGCACAACGAACACCGGGGAGCTGTTTTTT. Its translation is CASSLAGTTNTGELFF.

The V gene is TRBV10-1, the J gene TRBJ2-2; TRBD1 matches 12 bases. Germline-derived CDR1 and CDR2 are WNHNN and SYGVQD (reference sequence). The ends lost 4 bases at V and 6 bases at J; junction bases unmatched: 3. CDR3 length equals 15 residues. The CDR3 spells CASSVGQGASGELFF. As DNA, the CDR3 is TGCGCCAGCAGTGTGGGACAGGGGGCCTCCGGGGAGCTGTTTTTT.

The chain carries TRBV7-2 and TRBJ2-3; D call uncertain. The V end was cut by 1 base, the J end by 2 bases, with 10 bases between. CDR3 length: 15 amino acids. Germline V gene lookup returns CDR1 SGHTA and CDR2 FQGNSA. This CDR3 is CASSLVSLPTDTQYF. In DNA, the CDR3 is TGTGCCAGCAGCTTAGTTTCCCTTCCCACAGATACGCAGTATTTT.

Here the CDR3 reads CASSLWGGLSYEQYF. The CDR3, as DNA: TGTGCCAGCAGCTTGTGGGGGGGGCTCTCCTACGAGCAGTACTTC. The chain has TRBV5-4 and TRBJ2-7, with a possible D match to TRBD2 (7 bases). Trimming took 1 base from V and 0 from J, leaving 11 bases between them. The CDR3 length is 15 residues. Germline V gene lookup returns CDR1 SGHNT and CDR2 YYREEE (reference sequence).

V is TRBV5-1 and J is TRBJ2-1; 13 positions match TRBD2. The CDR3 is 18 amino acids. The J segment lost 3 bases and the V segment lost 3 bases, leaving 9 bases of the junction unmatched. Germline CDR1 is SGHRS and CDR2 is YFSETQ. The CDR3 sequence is CASSSPNGTSGNYNEQFF. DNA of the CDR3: TGCGCCAGCAGCTCCCCTAACGGGACTAGCGGGAACTACAATGAGCAGTTCTTC.

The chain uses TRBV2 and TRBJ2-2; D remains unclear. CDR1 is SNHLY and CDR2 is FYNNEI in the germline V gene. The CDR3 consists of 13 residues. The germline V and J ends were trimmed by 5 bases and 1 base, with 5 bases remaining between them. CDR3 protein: CASSILNTGELFF. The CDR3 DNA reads TGTGCCAGCAGTATATTGAACACCGGGGAGCTGTTTTTT.

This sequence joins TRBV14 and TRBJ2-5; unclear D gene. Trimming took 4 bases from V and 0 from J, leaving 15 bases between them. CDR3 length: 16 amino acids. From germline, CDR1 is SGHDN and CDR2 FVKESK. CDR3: CASSPGSLSYQETQYF. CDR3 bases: TGTGCCAGCAGCCCCGGCAGTCTATCGTACCAAGAGACCCAGTACTTC.

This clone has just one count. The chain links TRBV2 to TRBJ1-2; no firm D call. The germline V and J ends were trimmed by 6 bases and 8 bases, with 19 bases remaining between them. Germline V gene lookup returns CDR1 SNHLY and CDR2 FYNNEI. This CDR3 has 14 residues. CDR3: CASRVNNSPGGYTF. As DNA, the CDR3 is TGTGCCAGCAGGGTGAACAACAGCCCGGGGGGCTACACCTTC.

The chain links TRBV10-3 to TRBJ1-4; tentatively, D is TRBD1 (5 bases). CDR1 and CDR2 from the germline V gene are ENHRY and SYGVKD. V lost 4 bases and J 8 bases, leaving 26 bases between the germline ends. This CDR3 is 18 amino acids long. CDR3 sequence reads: CAISVSRGDLPGSEKLFF. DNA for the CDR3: TGTGCCATCAGTGTTTCACGAGGGGACCTTCCGGGTAGCGAAAAACTGTTTTTT.

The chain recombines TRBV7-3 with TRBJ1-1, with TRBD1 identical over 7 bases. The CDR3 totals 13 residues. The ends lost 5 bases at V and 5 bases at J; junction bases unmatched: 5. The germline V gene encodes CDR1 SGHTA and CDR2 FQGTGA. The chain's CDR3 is CASSPTGSTEAFF. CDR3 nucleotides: TGTGCCAGCAGCCCGACAGGGTCTACTGAAGCTTTCTTT. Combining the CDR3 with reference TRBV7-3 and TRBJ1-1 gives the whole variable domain GAGVSQTPSNKVTEKGKYVELRCDPISGHTALYWYRQSLGQGPEFLIYFQGTGAADDSGLPNDRFFAVRPEGSVSTLKIQRTERGDSAVYLCASSPTGSTEAFFGQGTRLTVV.